This section outlines one T cell receptor (beta chain) sequence together with its context. The authors' processing: Scientists estimated how many nucleated cells there were by amplifying reference gene primers. Here immunoSEQ multiplex PCR was the method, and the copy in TCRdb shows in-frame clones only, minus some. From that table come the V and J calls and clone size; the DNA was used to work out D and trimming. The table lists about 250,000 clones, approximately 85% of them singletons, with over 7.5% in the top ten. This record belongs to a study of blood T cell repertoires in COVID-19. Germline V CDR1 and CDR2: SGHNT, YYREEE (reference sequence). There are 14 residues in the CDR3. Trimming removed 4 bases from V and 8 bases from J, with 15 bases in between.

Sequenced sample: PBMCs or T cells enriched from blood (not recorded which). This receptor was taken from a woman in her fifties or sixties with acute COVID-19. The chain is built from TRBV5-4 and TRBJ1-4; TRBD1 might be the D (6 bases). CDR3 sequence reads: CASSPGDGGEKLFF. As DNA, the CDR3 is TGTGCCAGCAGCCCAGGGGACGGGGGGGAAAAACTGTTTTTT.